Each of the 14 T cell receptor beta chains below was sequenced from the same sample in a study of blood T cells in healthy people across ages. Sample-barcoded 5' priming and a J-beta primer mix drove a second PCR of about 7 to 12 cycles. TCRdb itself ran the 5' RACE reads through MiXCR, one entry per CDR3 protein. The sample holds around 850,000 distinct CDR3 sequences, approximately 35% seen once. Specimen: blood. Receptors were obtained from a man between 18 and 35 years old in good health.

Many counts were recorded for this clonotype. This chain links TRBV20-1 with TRBJ1-2; D gene uncertain. V was shortened by 2 bases and J by 3 bases, with 7 bases between the two germline ends. This CDR3 has 12 residues. CDR1 and CDR2 from the germline V gene are DFQATT and SNEGSKA (reference sequence). CDR3 nucleotide sequence: TGCAGTGCTAGACGGACCCACTATGGCTACACCTTC. Its protein is CSARRTHYGYTF.

In nucleotides, the CDR3 is TGCAGTGCTGCGACAGGGAAATCACCCCTCCACTTT. It yields the protein CSAATGKSPLHF. The chain joins TRBV20-1 to TRBJ1-6; 7 bases agree with TRBD1. Per germline, CDR1 DFQATT and CDR2 SNEGSKA (reference sequence). The CDR3 is made up of 12 amino acids. The V gene end was trimmed by 5 bases and the J gene end by 10 bases; junction bases not matched to a gene: 5.

The chain recombines TRBV5-6 with TRBJ2-6; D unclear. The germline CDR1 and CDR2 sequences are SGHDT and YYEEEE. The CDR3 runs to 17 residues. Trimming took 0 bases from V and 0 from J, leaving 10 bases between them. This chain's CDR3 is CASSLEGTFSGANVLTF. For the CDR3, the DNA is TGTGCCAGCAGCTTGGAAGGAACATTCTCTGGGGCCAACGTCCTGACTTTC.

This clonotype has a count of ten or more. The chain joins TRBV12-3 or TRBV12-4 to TRBJ1-2; D may be TRBD1 (6 bases). This CDR3 comprises 14 residues. Trimming shortened V by 5 bases and J by 4 bases, and 14 bases separated the two germline ends. CDR3 protein: CASSPTDRFYGYTF. The CDR3 DNA reads as TGTGCCAGCAGTCCGACCGACAGGTTCTATGGCTACACCTTC.

The chain has TRBV12-3 or TRBV12-4 and TRBJ2-3; D is unresolved. V lost 3 bases to trimming and J lost 1 base, with 14 bases between them. CDR3 size: 16 residues. The CDR3 sequence: CASSFPRLGRTDTQYF. CDR3 coding DNA: TGTGCCAGCAGTTTCCCTCGGCTAGGTCGCACAGATACGCAGTATTTT.

As for this clonotype: A clone one base away is much larger, so this may be a read error. This chain connects TRBV29-1 to TRBJ2-1; D ambiguous. TRBJ2-7 explains the end of the DNA better; the J call may be wrong. The CDR3 is 12 amino acids. Germline loops: CDR1 SQVTM, CDR2 ANQGSEA. CDR3 protein: CSVAQSYNEQYF. CDR3 bases: TGCAGCGTTGCACAGTCCTACAATGAGCAGTACTTC.

Note on this clonotype: The junction departs from germline at one end; a sequencing error may be responsible. V and J are TRBV4-3 and TRBJ2-7, with 9 bases fitting TRBD1. Germline V CDR1 and CDR2: LGHNA, YSLEER. The CDR3 sequence is 16 residues long. The CDR3 here is CASCQVLGTGSYEQYF. CDR3 nucleotide sequence: TGCGCCAGCTGCCAAGTTCTTGGGACAGGGTCATACGAGCAGTACTTC.

The chain recombines TRBV6-5 with TRBJ1-5, with D perhaps matching TRBD1 (5 bases). In germline, CDR1 is MNHEY, CDR2 SVGAGI. The CDR3 length is 18 residues. With 4 bases removed from V and 6 bases from J, the gap between germline ends came to 25 bases. CDR3 sequence (DNA): TGTGCCAGCAGTTCCCCACCGATGGGGCGGGGTGATGGTCAGCCCCAGCATTTT. It yields the protein CASSSPPMGRGDGQPQHF.

This clonotype was counted a few times. The chain combines TRBV7-9 with TRBJ1-1, with D possibly matching TRBD1 (6 bases). The CDR3 runs 15 residues. Trimming removed 4 bases at V and 0 bases at J, with 12 bases between. Germline values: CDR1 SEHNR, CDR2 FQNEAQ (reference sequence). The CDR3 sequence: CASSYRGQLNTEAFF. The CDR3, as DNA: TGTGCCAGCAGCTACCGCGGACAGCTGAACACTGAAGCTTTCTTT.

This clonotype was detected ten times or more. The chain combines TRBV11-2 with TRBJ2-1; D is uncertain. V was clipped by 4 bases and J by 4 bases, with 11 bases between them. The V gene's germline CDR1 is SGHAT and CDR2 FQNNGV. The CDR3 contains 14 residues. CDR3 in amino acids: CASSSWKGYNEQFF. As DNA, the CDR3 is TGTGCCAGCAGCTCCTGGAAGGGTTACAATGAGCAGTTCTTC.

This clonotype occurred many times. J is TRBJ2-1 and V is TRBV24-1; either TRBD1 or TRBD2 may supply D (5 bases each). V was cut by 5 bases and J by 0 bases, with 13 bases left in between. Per germline, CDR1 KGHDR and CDR2 SFDVKD. The CDR3 spans 16 residues. The CDR3 is CATSGWDPSSYNEQFF. The CDR3 DNA follows: TGTGCCACCAGTGGGTGGGACCCAAGCTCCTACAATGAGCAGTTCTTC.

A word on this clonotype: A much larger clone sits a single nucleotide away, making a read error possible. This rearrangement joins TRBV14 to TRBJ1-2; 8 bases align to TRBD1. The germline gives CDR1 SGHDN, CDR2 FVKESK. The J segment lost 4 bases and the V segment lost 5 bases, leaving 6 bases of the junction unmatched. This CDR3 is built from 14 residues. The CDR3 DNA is TGTGCCAGCAGCGCATGGACAGGGCGCTATGGCTACACCTTC. Its protein product is CASSAWTGRYGYTF.

This clonotype was counted ten times or more. V usage is TRBV20-1 and J usage is TRBJ2-7; tentative D call: TRBD2 (6 bases). Per germline, CDR1 DFQATT and CDR2 SNEGSKA (reference sequence). V shed 6 bases and J shed 5 bases, with 20 bases lying between them. The CDR3 is 14 residues long. Here the CDR3 reads CSAKRGSGINEQYF. CDR3 DNA sequence: TGCAGTGCCAAACGGGGTAGCGGTATCAACGAGCAGTACTTC.

This chain uses TRBV15 with TRBJ1-1, with D possibly TRBD1 on 5 matching bases. The CDR3 loop spans 14 amino acids. CDR1 LNHNV and CDR2 YYDKDF come from the germline V gene (reference sequence). V was cut by 3 bases and J by 3 bases, with 11 bases left in between. The CDR3 sequence: CATSSLGTDTEAFF. The CDR3 region has the DNA TGTGCCACCAGCAGCCTCGGGACCGACACTGAAGCTTTCTTT.